This TCR beta chain was sequenced for a study of shared clonotypes between healthy human individuals. Findings of the study overall: As a rule, naive subsets had a larger estimated richness than memory subsets.

At a deep level, the assay was run. Sorted-subset replicate PCR reactions contained roughly 200 ng DNA, corresponding to some 28,000 T cell genomes. TCRdb keeps only in-frame clones here, not all; method: immunoSEQ multiplex PCR. The sample lists approximately 2.5 million clones; about 92% were seen once. V was pared by 5 bases and J by 3 bases, with 13 bases between. CDR1 and CDR2 from the germline V gene are SGHAT and FQNNGV. CDR3 length: 15 amino acids. Concerning this clone itself: Its antigen remains unknown.

Sequencing used naive CD4+ T cells sorted from blood. As to subset: CD45RA+ positively selected. The chain has TRBV11-2 and TRBJ1-4; D is possibly TRBD1 (6 bases). The receptor was isolated from a man aged 18 to 30 in good health. The CDR3 sequence: CASSRQGTPNEKLFF. CDR3 bases: TGTGCCAGCAGCAGGCAGGGGACACCTAATGAAAAACTGTTTTTT.